These T cell receptor beta chains were read from a single sample in a study of cytomegalovirus exposure and HLA in healthy donors. Only in-frame clones appear in the TCRdb table, and some are missing; sequencing was by immunoSEQ multiplex PCR. The repertoire consists of about 97,000 clones, with around 85% occurring once and the leading ten covering 4.5% to 6.5%. Sequenced input: PBMCs. The receptors were gathered from a man between 40 and 49 years old in good health and CMV-seropositive. Each CDR3 is given with its conserved first and last residue. A D gene is named only where the DNA matches it firmly. Rows give clone size only sometimes, using once, few, many, or a class for an expanded clone.

v_gene	d_gene	j_gene	abundance	CDR3aa	CDR3nt
TRBV7-6	TRBD2	TRBJ2-4	-	CASSLDASGRLGGKNIQYF	TGTGCCAGCAGCTTAGATGCTAGCGGGAGGTTAGGGGGCAAAAACATTCAGTACTTC
TRBV5-1	-	TRBJ1-2	once	CASSYQQNYGYTF	TGCGCCAGCAGCTACCAACAAAACTATGGCTACACCTTC
TRBV6-1	TRBD1	TRBJ2-5	few	CASGRQGGVETQYF	TGTGCCAGCGGGCGACAGGGTGGAGTGGAGACCCAGTACTTC
TRBV5-1	-	TRBJ2-3	-	CASSLAGSTDTQYF	TGCGCCAGCAGCTTGGCGGGGTCCACAGATACGCAGTATTTT
TRBV6-5	-	TRBJ2-2	-	CASQPRALNTGELFF	TGTGCCAGCCAGCCCAGGGCTCTAAACACCGGGGAGCTGTTTTTT
TRBV7-9	-	TRBJ2-3	-	CASSPGQRGDTQYF	TGTGCCAGCAGCCCAGGACAGCGCGGAGATACGCAGTATTTT
TRBV15	-	TRBJ1-1	once	CATSQGNTEAFF	TGTGCCACCAGTCAGGGGAACACTGAAGCTTTCTTT
TRBV30	TRBD1	TRBJ1-1	once	CAWGGSGTVNTEAFF	TGTGCCTGGGGAGGATCGGGGACAGTGAACACTGAAGCTTTCTTT
TRBV15	-	TRBJ1-1	-	CATSRDMGPAEAFF	TGTGCCACCAGCAGAGATATGGGGCCCGCTGAAGCTTTCTTT
TRBV7-7	-	TRBJ2-5	-	CASSPTFSQETQYF	TGTGCCAGCAGCCCGACATTCTCCCAAGAGACCCAGTACTTC
TRBV30	TRBD1	TRBJ1-1	once	CAWSEGGDTEAFF	TGTGCCTGGAGTGAAGGGGGCGACACTGAAGCTTTCTTT
TRBV27	-	TRBJ2-1	-	CASSLSGGPISSYNEQFF	TGTGCCAGCAGTTTATCCGGGGGTCCTATAAGCTCCTACAATGAGCAGTTCTTC
TRBV10-2	-	TRBJ2-2	-	CASIDGRGGAGELFF	TGCGCCAGCATTGACGGAAGGGGGGGCGCCGGGGAGCTGTTTTTT
TRBV11-3	-	TRBJ2-1	-	CASSLPGYNEQFF	TGTGCCAGCAGCTTACCGGGATACAATGAGCAGTTCTTC
TRBV6-1	TRBD1	TRBJ1-4	-	CASSGQGWELNEKLFF	TGTGCCAGCAGTGGACAGGGGTGGGAACTTAATGAAAAACTGTTTTTT
TRBV7-3	TRBD2	TRBJ2-3	-	CASSLVLAGTDTQYF	TGTGCCAGCAGCTTGGTCCTAGCGGGCACAGATACGCAGTATTTT
TRBV14	-	TRBJ2-6	-	CASSQELGDNVLTF	TGTGCCAGCAGCCAAGAACTGGGCGACAACGTCCTGACTTTC
TRBV7-9	-	TRBJ2-7	-	CASSGGLTYEQYF	TGTGCCAGCAGCGGCGGACTTACCTACGAGCAGTACTTC
TRBV5-4	TRBD2	TRBJ2-7	-	CASSLGLAGNYEQYF	TGTGCCAGCAGCTTGGGACTAGCGGGAAACTACGAGCAGTACTTC
TRBV28	-	TRBJ2-3	-	CASSPLDGRAQTQYF	TGTGCCAGCAGTCCCCTGGACGGCAGGGCGCAAACGCAGTATTTT
TRBV2	TRBD2	TRBJ2-2	-	CASSTSGTYTGELFF	TGTGCCAGCAGTACAAGCGGGACCTACACCGGGGAGCTGTTTTTT
TRBV7-9	-	TRBJ1-6	few	CASSASEISPLHF	TGTGCCAGCAGCGCTAGTGAGATTTCACCCCTCCACTTT
TRBV19	-	TRBJ2-2	-	CASSAQGTGELFF	TGTGCCAGTAGTGCACAGGGTACCGGGGAGCTGTTTTTT
TRBV27	-	TRBJ1-5	-	CASSPGGERQPQHF	TGTGCCAGCAGCCCCGGGGGGGAACGGCAGCCCCAGCATTTT
TRBV25-1	-	TRBJ1-1	-	CASSLTGGLGTEAFF	TGTGCCAGCAGCTTAACGGGGGGGCTGGGCACTGAAGCTTTCTTT
TRBV4-2	-	TRBJ2-1	-	CASSQSLVLPGNEQFF	TGTGCCAGCAGCCAATCTCTAGTCCTACCTGGCAATGAGCAGTTCTTC
TRBV30	-	TRBJ2-5	-	CAWSAAGRGAGQETQYF	TGTGCCTGGAGCGCAGCAGGCCGGGGGGCTGGGCAAGAGACCCAGTACTTC
TRBV30	-	TRBJ1-6	-	CAAPGTSNSPLHF	TGTGCCGCACCCGGGACAAGCAATTCACCCCTCCACTTT
TRBV7-9	-	TRBJ1-1	-	CASSLAGTLNTEAFF	TGTGCCAGCAGCTTGGCAGGGACTCTGAACACTGAAGCTTTCTTT
TRBV5-4	-	TRBJ2-7	few	CASSLARNSYEQYF	TGTGCCAGCAGCTTGGCCAGGAACTCCTACGAGCAGTACTTC
TRBV18	-	TRBJ2-5	-	CASSPPEGWETQYF	TGTGCCAGCTCACCACCGGAGGGGTGGGAGACCCAGTACTTC
TRBV6-6	-	TRBJ2-1	-	CASFKGVWEKPEQFF	TGTGCCAGTTTTAAAGGGGTGTGGGAAAAACCTGAGCAGTTCTTC
TRBV18	TRBD2	TRBJ2-7	-	CASSPSSGPTYEQYF	TGTGCCAGCTCACCGTCTAGCGGTCCTACCTACGAGCAGTACTTC
TRBV25-1	-	TRBJ1-5	-	CASSESRGNQPQHF	TGTGCCAGCAGTGAATCTCGGGGCAATCAGCCCCAGCATTTT
TRBV7-8	-	TRBJ2-7	-	CASSLGMQGFQHEQYF	TGTGCCAGCAGCTTAGGGATGCAGGGCTTTCAACACGAGCAGTACTTC
TRBV6-1	TRBD2	TRBJ2-7	-	CASSERVGLLAGGLYEQYF	TGTGCCAGCAGTGAAAGGGTGGGGCTACTAGCGGGAGGGCTATACGAGCAGTACTTC
TRBV9	-	TRBJ1-6	-	CASSALGASNNSPLHF	TGTGCCAGCAGCGCCCTAGGAGCCTCGAATAATTCACCCCTCCACTTT
TRBV6-4	TRBD1	TRBJ2-7	-	CASNKIPGQKYEQYF	TGTGCCAGCAACAAAATACCGGGACAGAAGTACGAGCAGTACTTC
TRBV5-1	TRBD1	TRBJ1-1	once	CASSWGTGWRGTEAFF	TGCGCCAGCAGCTGGGGGACAGGGTGGCGTGGCACTGAAGCTTTCTTT
TRBV14	-	TRBJ1-4	-	CASSGPGRGRGKLFF	TGTGCCAGCAGCGGACCCGGGAGGGGTCGTGGAAAACTGTTTTTT
TRBV7-2	-	TRBJ1-1	-	CASSPPGVNTEAFF	TGTGCCAGCAGCCCGCCAGGGGTTAACACTGAAGCTTTCTTT
TRBV27	TRBD1	TRBJ2-1	few	CASSSLLLGQGLYNEQFF	TGTGCCAGCAGTTCACTCCTCCTTGGACAGGGACTCTACAATGAGCAGTTCTTC
TRBV11-1	-	TRBJ1-2	once	CASSTDHPARPYGYTF	TGTGCCAGCAGCACCGATCACCCAGCCAGGCCCTATGGCTACACCTTC
TRBV30	-	TRBJ2-5	-	CAWSYETQYF	TGTGCCTGGAGCTATGAGACCCAGTACTTC
TRBV2	-	TRBJ2-5	-	CASSELLASETQYF	TGTGCCAGCAGTGAACTTTTAGCGTCTGAGACCCAGTACTTC
TRBV5-1	-	TRBJ1-4	once	CASSWGATNEKLFF	TGCGCCAGCAGCTGGGGGGCAACTAATGAAAAACTGTTTTTT
TRBV7-9	TRBD1	TRBJ2-7	-	CASSLEGAAYEQYF	TGTGCCAGCAGCTTAGAGGGGGCAGCCTACGAGCAGTACTTC
TRBV6-1	-	TRBJ1-5	once	CASSGRDSNQPQHF	TGTGCCAGCAGTGGCAGGGACTCCAATCAGCCCCAGCATTTT
TRBV5-5	TRBD2	TRBJ2-3	-	CASSPGGPSTDTQYF	TGTGCCAGCAGCCCGGGGGGGCCTAGCACAGATACGCAGTATTTT
TRBV18	TRBD1	TRBJ2-5	few	CASSLRQGGSVETQYF	TGTGCCAGCTCACTCCGACAGGGGGGATCCGTGGAGACCCAGTACTTC
TRBV6-5	TRBD1	TRBJ1-6	-	CASRTGLGSPLHF	TGTGCCAGCAGGACAGGGCTTGGTTCACCCCTCCACTTT
TRBV28	TRBD1	TRBJ1-5	-	CASRKQGARQPQHF	TGTGCCAGCAGGAAACAGGGGGCGCGGCAGCCCCAGCATTTT
TRBV6-5	TRBD2	TRBJ2-7	-	CASRTGVAGGYEQYF	TGTGCCAGCAGGACGGGGGTAGCGGGAGGATACGAGCAGTACTTC
TRBV6-5	-	TRBJ1-1	-	CASSHDDRANTEAFF	TGTGCCAGCAGTCACGACGACAGAGCGAACACTGAAGCTTTCTTT
TRBV5-1	TRBD1	TRBJ2-7	-	CASSPVPGQGTEQYF	TGCGCCAGCAGCCCCGTCCCGGGACAGGGGACCGAGCAGTACTTC
TRBV30	-	TRBJ2-7	-	CAWKKASAEQYF	TGTGCCTGGAAGAAAGCGTCAGCAGAGCAGTACTTC
TRBV5-1	-	TRBJ2-7	once	CASSLRQSTYEQYF	TGCGCCAGCAGCTTGAGACAGTCTACCTACGAGCAGTACTTC
TRBV5-1	TRBD2	TRBJ2-3	few	CASSLGLAGRTDTQYF	TGCGCCAGCAGCTTGGGGCTAGCGGGCCGCACAGATACGCAGTATTTT